The 20 T cell receptor beta chains below were found in one sample sequenced in a study of blood T cells in healthy people across ages. For the second PCR, which ran for 7 to 11 cycles, a sample-barcoded 5' primer and a J-beta primer mix were used. Using its own MiXCR run on the 5' RACE reads, TCRdb lists one record per CDR3 protein. The table has 450,000 to 700,000 distinct CDR3 sequences, roughly 28% seen once. The sample was blood. Receptors originate from a woman in her seventies in good health.

This clonotype was counted a few times. This chain connects TRBV18 to TRBJ1-2, with D possibly matching TRBD1 (5 bases). This CDR3 contains 19 residues. With 3 bases removed from V and 2 bases from J, the gap between germline ends came to 25 bases. Germline V gives CDR1 KGHSH, CDR2 LQKENI. The CDR3 DNA sequence: TGTGCCAGCTCACCCTTCCCGCGACCGGGACGAATATCAAACTATGGCTACACCTTC. It specifies CASSPFPRPGRISNYGYTF.

The chain is built from TRBV6-1 and TRBJ2-5; D not certain. V lost 8 bases to trimming and J lost 9 bases, with 16 bases between them. Germline CDR1 is MNHNS and CDR2 is SASEGT. The CDR3 runs 12 residues. The CDR3: CASHSPLSPQYF. CDR3 DNA: TGTGCCAGCCATTCGCCCCTAAGTCCCCAGTACTTC.

This rearrangement joins TRBV5-1 to TRBJ2-7, with D perhaps TRBD2 (6 bases). CDR1 and CDR2 from the germline V gene are SGHRS and YFSETQ. V was clipped by 0 bases and J by 8 bases, with 18 bases between them. The CDR3 length is 15 residues. CDR3 loop: CASSLAAGLSSKQYF. The DNA of the CDR3 is TGCGCCAGCAGCTTGGCCGCGGGACTCTCCAGCAAGCAGTACTTC.

This sequence joins TRBV20-1 and TRBJ2-5; D is unclear. V gave up 2 bases and J gave up 1 base, with 8 bases separating them. The CDR3 contains 13 residues. The germline gives CDR1 DFQATT, CDR2 SNEGSKA (reference sequence). In nucleotides, the CDR3 is TGCAGTGCTAGACAGGCTCTCCAAGAGACCCAGTACTTC. This gives the protein CSARQALQETQYF.

This clonotype was recorded a few times. V and J are TRBV9 and TRBJ2-2; 7 positions agree with TRBD2. The ends lost 9 bases at V and 5 bases at J; junction bases unmatched: 7. The CDR3 covers 13 residues. Germline V CDR1 and CDR2: SGDLS, YYNGEE. The DNA for the CDR3 is TGTGCCAACAAGCGGGACTCTACCGGGGAGCTGTTTTTT. It yields the protein CANKRDSTGELFF.

This chain uses TRBV3-1 with TRBJ2-1, with 8 positions matching TRBD2. Looked up from germline, CDR1 is LGHDT and CDR2 is YNNKEL (reference sequence). The CDR3 is 17 residues long. V lost 4 bases and J lost 8; bases outside the gene matches: 16. This CDR3 is CASSPPAGRGAGDEQFF. CDR3 nucleotides: TGTGCCAGCAGCCCTCCTGCCGGGCGGGGGGCTGGGGATGAGCAGTTCTTC.

This chain links TRBV7-6 with TRBJ1-1, with D uncertain. V gave up 1 base and J gave up 0 bases, with 12 bases separating them. The CDR3 is 16 residues long. Germline CDR1 SGHVS, CDR2 FNYEAQ. The CDR3 protein is CASSLGWSRVNTEAFF. Written as DNA, the CDR3 is TGTGCCAGCAGCTTAGGGTGGTCGCGAGTGAACACTGAAGCTTTCTTT.

This clonotype was seen a few times. The chain has TRBV9 and TRBJ2-2; maybe TRBD2 (7 bases). CDR1 and CDR2 (germline): SGDLS, YYNGEE. This CDR3 is built from 16 residues. Between the trimmed V and J ends, which lost 1 base and 2 bases, there was a span of 12 bases. CDR3 amino acids: CASSVRGGVNTGELFF. CDR3 nucleotide sequence: TGTGCCAGCAGCGTACGAGGGGGGGTCAACACCGGGGAGCTGTTTTTT.

This chain connects TRBV24-1 to TRBJ2-5, with TRBD1 identical over 11 bases. The better agreement between TRBJ2-1 and the DNA end casts doubt on the J call. Germline CDR1 reads KGHDR; CDR2 reads SFDVKD. CDR3 length: 16 residues. CDR3: CATSDLRDRGSNEQFF. For the CDR3, the DNA is TGTGCCACCAGTGATTTGAGGGACAGGGGGTCGAATGAGCAGTTCTTC.

This clonotype has at least ten counts. The V gene is TRBV7-2, the J gene TRBJ2-2; no reliable D call. The CDR3 totals 13 residues. Germline CDR1 is SGHTA and CDR2 is FQGNSA. Trimming cost V 1 base and J 6 bases, with 6 bases left between them. This chain's CDR3 is CASSLGVPGELFF. The DNA of the CDR3 is TGTGCCAGCAGCTTAGGGGTCCCCGGGGAGCTGTTTTTT. Using reference TRBV7-2 and TRBJ2-2 for the parts outside the CDR3, the full variable domain is GAGVSQSPSNKVTEKGKDVELRCDPISGHTALYWYRQSLGQGLEFLIYFQGNSAPDKSGLPSDRFSAERTGGSVSTLTIQRTQQEDSAVYLCASSLGVPGELFFGEGSRLTVL.

The table lists this clonotype with a few counts. Mismatch with germline at one junction end may stem from a read error. The rearrangement uses TRBV7-3 and TRBJ1-3; D perhaps matches TRBD1 (5 bases). This CDR3 contains 15 residues. Germline V gene sequence: CDR1 SGHTA, CDR2 FQGTGA. CDR3 sequence: CAGSQDGGSGNTIYF. The CDR3 DNA reads TGTGCCGGCAGCCAAGATGGGGGCTCTGGAAACACCATATATTTT.

The table lists this clonotype with a few counts. J is TRBJ2-4 and V is TRBV7-4, with TRBD2 as a possible D gene (6 bases). There are 19 residues in the CDR3. The V and J ends lost 0 bases and 0 bases respectively, with 18 bases between them. From germline, CDR1 is SGHVT and CDR2 SQSDAQ. The CDR3 DNA follows: TGTGCCAGCAGCTTAGCGGCCAGGCGGGGCCACATAGCCAAAAACATTCAGTACTTC. It encodes CASSLAARRGHIAKNIQYF.

This clonotype has more than one count but fewer than ten. This CDR3 is CASSQGRRTEAFF. The CDR3, as DNA: TGTGCCAGCAGCCAAGGGCGGCGCACTGAAGCTTTCTTT. The chain links TRBV14 to TRBJ1-1; D remains ambiguous. The CDR3 length is 13 residues. Looked up from germline, CDR1 is SGHDN and CDR2 is FVKESK. V lost 1 base and J lost 4, with 7 bases in between.

This clonotype was counted a few times. V gene TRBV20-1 combines with J gene TRBJ1-4; possible D gene TRBD1, 5 bases. V lost 7 bases and J lost 4, with 13 bases in between. Germline V gene data show CDR1 as DFQATT and CDR2 as SNEGSKA (reference sequence). The CDR3 totals 13 residues. In DNA form, the CDR3 reads TGCAGTGGGACGACAGCGATTAATGAAAAACTGTTTTTT. Amino acid sequence: CSGTTAINEKLFF.

This clonotype has just a few counts. V usage is TRBV4-1 and J usage is TRBJ1-1, with D maybe TRBD1 (6 bases). The V gene lost 1 base and the J gene lost 1 base, with 16 bases spanning the gap. CDR1 and CDR2 from the germline V gene are MGHRA and YSYEKL. The CDR3 is 17 amino acids. The CDR3 reads CASSQGVGQFKNTEAFF. The CDR3 bases are TGCGCCAGCAGCCAAGGTGTAGGACAGTTTAAGAACACTGAAGCTTTCTTT.

The chain carries TRBV29-1 and TRBJ2-7; D possibly corresponds to TRBD2 (6 bases). This CDR3 has 12 amino acids. V shed 4 bases and J shed 2 bases, with 9 bases lying between them. Germline V lookup: CDR1 SQVTM, CDR2 ANQGSEA. The CDR3, as DNA: TGCAGCGTTGTCGGACTAACCTACGAGCAGTACTTC. Protein: CSVVGLTYEQYF.

This clonotype was recorded a few times. The J gene is TRBJ2-5, the V gene TRBV5-6; TRBD1 aligns across 9 bases. The CDR3 loop spans 11 amino acids. CDR1 and CDR2 from the germline V gene are SGHDT and YYEEEE. J gave up 11 bases and V 7 bases, and 6 bases lay outside the gene matches. The CDR3 protein is CASGDGTGQYF. CDR3 in DNA: TGTGCCAGCGGCGACGGGACAGGGCAGTACTTC.

This clonotype has just a few counts. The chain employs TRBV5-1 and TRBJ2-5, with D tentatively TRBD1 (6 bases). V was shortened by 4 bases and J by 3 bases, with 16 bases between the two germline ends. Germline lookup yields CDR1 SGHRS and CDR2 YFSETQ. The CDR3 covers 15 residues. CDR3 nucleotides: TGCGCCAGCAGCCCTGGATTAAGACAGGAAGAGACCCAGTACTTC. This sequence encodes CASSPGLRQEETQYF.

The V gene is TRBV3-1, the J gene TRBJ2-5, with 8 bases lining up with TRBD1. The germline V gene encodes CDR1 LGHDT and CDR2 YNNKEL (reference sequence). V was pared by 3 bases and J by 1 base, with 10 bases of the junction left unmatched. This CDR3 spans 17 amino acids. CDR3: CASSHHPDRAVQETQYF. The CDR3 DNA is TGTGCCAGCAGCCACCACCCGGACAGGGCCGTCCAAGAGACCCAGTACTTC.

This clonotype was recorded a few times. The J gene is TRBJ2-3, the V gene TRBV18; D uncertain. With 3 bases removed from V and 6 bases from J, the gap between germline ends came to 7 bases. The germline gives CDR1 KGHSH, CDR2 LQKENI. This CDR3 is built from 12 residues. The CDR3 DNA reads TGTGCCAGCTCACCCCCCGGTGATACGCAGTATTTT. It codes for CASSPPGDTQYF.